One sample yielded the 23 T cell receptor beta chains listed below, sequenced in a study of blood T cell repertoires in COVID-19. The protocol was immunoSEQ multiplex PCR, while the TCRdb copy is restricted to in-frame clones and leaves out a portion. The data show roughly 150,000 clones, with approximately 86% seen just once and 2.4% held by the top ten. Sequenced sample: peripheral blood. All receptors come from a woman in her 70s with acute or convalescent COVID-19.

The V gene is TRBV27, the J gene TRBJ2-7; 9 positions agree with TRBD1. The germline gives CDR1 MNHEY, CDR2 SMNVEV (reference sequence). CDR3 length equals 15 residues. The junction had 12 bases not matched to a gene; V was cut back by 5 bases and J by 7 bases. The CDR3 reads CASSPRTGAPGEQYF. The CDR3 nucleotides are TGTGCCAGCAGTCCGAGGACAGGGGCCCCTGGGGAGCAGTACTTC.

The CDR3, as DNA: TGTGCCAGCAGTTCCACGGCGGGGGGACCCCAAGAGACCCAGTACTTC. This translates into CASSSTAGGPQETQYF. This chain connects TRBV6-5 to TRBJ2-5; 8 positions agree with TRBD2. Germline-derived CDR1 and CDR2 are MNHEY and SVGAGI. There are 16 residues in the CDR3. The ends lost 4 bases at V and 1 base at J; junction bases unmatched: 8.

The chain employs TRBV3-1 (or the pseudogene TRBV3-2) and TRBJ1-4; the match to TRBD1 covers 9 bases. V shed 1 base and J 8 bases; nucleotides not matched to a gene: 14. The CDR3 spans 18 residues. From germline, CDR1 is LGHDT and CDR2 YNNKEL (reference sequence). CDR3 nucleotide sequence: TGTGCCAGCAGCCAAGCCATCCGGGACAGGGAGGTCGGAGAAAAACTGTTTTTT. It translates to CASSQAIRDREVGEKLFF.

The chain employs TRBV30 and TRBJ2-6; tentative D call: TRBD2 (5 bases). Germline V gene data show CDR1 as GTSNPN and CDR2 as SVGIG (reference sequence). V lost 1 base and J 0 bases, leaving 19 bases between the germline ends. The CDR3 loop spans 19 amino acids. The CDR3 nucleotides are TGTGCCTGGAGTGCACCCGGTCGGGGATACCACTCTGGGGCCAACGTCCTGACTTTC. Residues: CAWSAPGRGYHSGANVLTF.

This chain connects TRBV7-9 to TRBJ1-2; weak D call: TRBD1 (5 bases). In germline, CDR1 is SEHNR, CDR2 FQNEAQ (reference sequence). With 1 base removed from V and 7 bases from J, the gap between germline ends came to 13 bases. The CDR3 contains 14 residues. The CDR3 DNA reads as TGTGCCAGCAGCTTAGGGCAGGGCCTCGTTGGCTACACCTTC. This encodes CASSLGQGLVGYTF. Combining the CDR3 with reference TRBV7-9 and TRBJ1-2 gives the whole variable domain DTGVSQNPRHKITKRGQNVTFRCDPISEHNRLYWYRQTLGQGPEFLTYFQNEAQLEKSRLLSDRFSAERPKGSFSTLEIQRTEQGDSAMYLCASSLGQGLVGYTFGSGTRLTVV.

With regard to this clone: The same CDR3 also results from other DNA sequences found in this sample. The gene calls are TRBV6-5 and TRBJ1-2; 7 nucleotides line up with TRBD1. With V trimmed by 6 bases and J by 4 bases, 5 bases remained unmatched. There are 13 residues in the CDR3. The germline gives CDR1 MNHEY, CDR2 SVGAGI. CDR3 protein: CASSRTGAYGYTF. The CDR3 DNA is TGTGCCAGCAGCCGAACAGGGGCCTATGGCTACACCTTC.

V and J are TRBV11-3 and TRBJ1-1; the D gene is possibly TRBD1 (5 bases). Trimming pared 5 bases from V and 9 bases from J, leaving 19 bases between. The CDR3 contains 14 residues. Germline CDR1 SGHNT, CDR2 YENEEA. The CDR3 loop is CASSPGGTAVQAFF. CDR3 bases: TGTGCCAGCAGCCCGGGCGGGACGGCCGTACAAGCTTTCTTT.

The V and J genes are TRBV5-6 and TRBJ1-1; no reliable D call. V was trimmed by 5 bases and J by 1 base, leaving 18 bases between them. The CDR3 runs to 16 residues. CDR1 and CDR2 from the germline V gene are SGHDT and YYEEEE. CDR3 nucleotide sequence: TGTGCCAGCAGTCGAAAAGGATCGACATCGAACACTGAAGCTTTCTTT. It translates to CASSRKGSTSNTEAFF.

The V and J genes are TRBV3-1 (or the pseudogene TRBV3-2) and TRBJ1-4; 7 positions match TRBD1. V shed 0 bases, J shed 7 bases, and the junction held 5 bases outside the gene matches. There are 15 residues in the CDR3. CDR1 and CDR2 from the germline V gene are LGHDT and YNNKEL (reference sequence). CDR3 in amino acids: CASSQETGWGEKLFF. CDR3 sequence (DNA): TGTGCCAGCAGCCAAGAGACAGGGTGGGGTGAAAAACTGTTTTTT.

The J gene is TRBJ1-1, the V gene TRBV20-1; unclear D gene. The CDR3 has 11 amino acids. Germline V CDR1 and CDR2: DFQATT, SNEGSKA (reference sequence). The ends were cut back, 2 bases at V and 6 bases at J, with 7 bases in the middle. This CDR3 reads CSARRQAEAFF. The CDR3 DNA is TGCAGTGCTAGACGGCAGGCTGAAGCTTTCTTT.

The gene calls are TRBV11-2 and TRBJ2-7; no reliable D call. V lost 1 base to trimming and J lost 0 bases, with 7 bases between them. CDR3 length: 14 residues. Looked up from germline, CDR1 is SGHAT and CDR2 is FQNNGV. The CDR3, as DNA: TGTGCCAGCAGCTTAGCAGACACCTCCTACGAGCAGTACTTC. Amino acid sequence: CASSLADTSYEQYF.

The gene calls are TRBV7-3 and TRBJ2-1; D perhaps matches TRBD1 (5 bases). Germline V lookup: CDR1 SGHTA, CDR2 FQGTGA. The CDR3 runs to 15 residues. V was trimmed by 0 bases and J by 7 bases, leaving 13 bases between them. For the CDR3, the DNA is TGTGCCAGCAGCTTAACGATTTCTAGGGGAAATGAGCAGTTCTTC. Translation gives CASSLTISRGNEQFF.

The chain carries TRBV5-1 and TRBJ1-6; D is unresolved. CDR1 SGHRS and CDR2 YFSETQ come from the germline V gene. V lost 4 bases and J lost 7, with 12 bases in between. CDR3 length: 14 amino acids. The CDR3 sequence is CASSPEADNSPLHF. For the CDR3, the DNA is TGCGCCAGCAGCCCCGAGGCAGACAATTCACCCCTCCACTTT.

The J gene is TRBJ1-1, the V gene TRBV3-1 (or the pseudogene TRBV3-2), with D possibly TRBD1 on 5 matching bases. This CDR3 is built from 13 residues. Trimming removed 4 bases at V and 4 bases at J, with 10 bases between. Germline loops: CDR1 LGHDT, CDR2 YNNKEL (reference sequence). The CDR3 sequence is CASSRGGTTEAFF. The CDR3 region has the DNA TGTGCCAGCAGCCGAGGAGGGACCACTGAAGCTTTCTTT.

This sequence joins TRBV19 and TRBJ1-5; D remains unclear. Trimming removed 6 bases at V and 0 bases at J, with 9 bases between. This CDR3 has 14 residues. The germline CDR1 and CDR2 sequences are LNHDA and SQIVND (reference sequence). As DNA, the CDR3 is TGTGCCAGTAGCTCACTGTTTAGCAATCAGCCCCAGCATTTT. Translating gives CASSSLFSNQPQHF.

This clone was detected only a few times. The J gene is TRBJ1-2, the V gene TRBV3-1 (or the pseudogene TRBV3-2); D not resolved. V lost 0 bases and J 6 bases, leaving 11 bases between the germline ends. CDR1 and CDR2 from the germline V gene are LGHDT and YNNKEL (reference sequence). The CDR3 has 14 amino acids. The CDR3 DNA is TGTGCCAGCAGCCAAGAGGGGAGCTGGCATGGCTACACCTTC. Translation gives CASSQEGSWHGYTF.

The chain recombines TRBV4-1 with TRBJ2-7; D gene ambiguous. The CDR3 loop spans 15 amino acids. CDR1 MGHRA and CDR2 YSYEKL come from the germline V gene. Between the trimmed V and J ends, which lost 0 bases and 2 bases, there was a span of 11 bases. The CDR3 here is CASSQDSGATYEQYV. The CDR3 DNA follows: TGCGCCAGCAGCCAAGACTCAGGTGCCACCTACGAGCAGTACGTC.

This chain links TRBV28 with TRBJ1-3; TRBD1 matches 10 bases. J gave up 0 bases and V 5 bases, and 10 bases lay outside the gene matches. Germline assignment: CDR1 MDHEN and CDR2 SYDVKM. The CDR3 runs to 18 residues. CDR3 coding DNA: TGTGCCAGCAGTCTGGAAGGGACAGGGGCTCACTCTGGAAACACCATATATTTT. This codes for CASSLEGTGAHSGNTIYF.

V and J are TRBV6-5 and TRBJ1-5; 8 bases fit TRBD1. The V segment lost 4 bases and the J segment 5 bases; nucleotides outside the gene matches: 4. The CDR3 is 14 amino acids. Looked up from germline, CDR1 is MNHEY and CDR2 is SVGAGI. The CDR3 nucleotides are TGTGCCAGCAGTTCCGGACAGGGCCATCAGCCCCAGCATTTT. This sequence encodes CASSSGQGHQPQHF.

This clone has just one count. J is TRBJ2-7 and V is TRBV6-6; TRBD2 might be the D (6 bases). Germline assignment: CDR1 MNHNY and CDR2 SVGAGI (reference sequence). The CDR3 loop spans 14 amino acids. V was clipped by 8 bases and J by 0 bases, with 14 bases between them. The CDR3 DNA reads TGTGCCAGCTCCGGGACGGAGGGCTCCTACGAGCAGTACGTC. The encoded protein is CASSGTEGSYEQYV.

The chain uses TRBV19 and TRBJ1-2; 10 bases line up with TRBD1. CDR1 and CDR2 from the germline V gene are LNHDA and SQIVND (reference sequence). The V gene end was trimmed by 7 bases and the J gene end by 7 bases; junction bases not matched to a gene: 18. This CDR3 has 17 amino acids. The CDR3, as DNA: TGTGCCAGTACGCCGGGGGGACAGGGGAAGCTGTGGGTTGGCTACACCTTC. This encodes CASTPGGQGKLWVGYTF. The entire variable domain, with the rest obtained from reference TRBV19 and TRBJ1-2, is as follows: DGGITQSPKYLFRKEGQNVTLSCEQNLNHDAMYWYRQDPGQGLRLIYYSQIVNDFQKGDIAEGYSVSREKKESFPLTVTSAQKNPTAFYLCASTPGGQGKLWVGYTFGSGTRLTVV.

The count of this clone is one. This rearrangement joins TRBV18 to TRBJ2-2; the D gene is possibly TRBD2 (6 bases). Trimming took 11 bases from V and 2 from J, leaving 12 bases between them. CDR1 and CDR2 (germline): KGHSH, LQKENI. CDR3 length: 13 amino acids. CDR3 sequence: CAARRDNTGELFF. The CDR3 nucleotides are TGTGCCGCAAGGCGGGATAACACCGGGGAGCTGTTTTTT.

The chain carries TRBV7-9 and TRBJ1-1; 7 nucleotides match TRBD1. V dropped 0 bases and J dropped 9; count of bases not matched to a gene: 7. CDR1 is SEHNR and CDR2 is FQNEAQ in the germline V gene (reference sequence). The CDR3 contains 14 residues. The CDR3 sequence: CASSLAVQGSQAFF. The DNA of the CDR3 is TGTGCCAGCAGCTTAGCCGTACAGGGGAGTCAAGCTTTCTTT.